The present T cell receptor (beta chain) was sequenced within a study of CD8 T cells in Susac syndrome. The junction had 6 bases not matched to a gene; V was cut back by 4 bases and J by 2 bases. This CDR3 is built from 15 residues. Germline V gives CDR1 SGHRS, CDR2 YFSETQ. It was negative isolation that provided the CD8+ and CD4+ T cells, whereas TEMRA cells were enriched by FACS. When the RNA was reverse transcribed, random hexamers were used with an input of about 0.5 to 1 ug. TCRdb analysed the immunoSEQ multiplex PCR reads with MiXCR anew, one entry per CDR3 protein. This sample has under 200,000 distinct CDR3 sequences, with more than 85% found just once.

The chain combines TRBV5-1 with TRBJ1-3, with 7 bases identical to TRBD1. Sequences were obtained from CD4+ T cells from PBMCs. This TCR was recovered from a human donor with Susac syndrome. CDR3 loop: CASSTTGTAGNTIYF. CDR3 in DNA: TGCGCCAGCAGCACAACCGGGACAGCTGGAAACACCATATATTTT.